The 15 T cell receptor beta chains listed next were all sequenced from one sample in a study of blood T cell repertoires in COVID-19. Here immunoSEQ multiplex PCR was the method, and the copy in TCRdb shows in-frame clones only, minus some. This table holds 20,000 or so clones, less than 90% found once. Sequencing was performed on peripheral blood. The receptors stem from a human donor with acute or convalescent COVID-19. The donor label of this sample is uncertain.

The CDR3 loop is CASSPRTSGPYEQYF. DNA of the CDR3: TGTGCCAGCAGCCCCCGGACTAGCGGCCCCTACGAGCAGTACTTC. The rearrangement joins TRBV2 to TRBJ2-7, with 10 bases identical to TRBD2. The CDR3 sequence is 15 residues long. Germline V gene data show CDR1 as SNHLY and CDR2 as FYNNEI. Trimming cost V 6 bases and J 2 bases; bases outside gene matches: 7.

The chain links TRBV2 to TRBJ2-2; unclear D gene. With 6 bases removed from V and 1 base from J, the gap between germline ends came to 3 bases. CDR3 size: 12 residues. From germline, CDR1 is SNHLY and CDR2 FYNNEI. The CDR3 coding sequence is TGTGCCAGCAGCCTGAACACCGGGGAGCTGTTTTTT. This codes for CASSLNTGELFF.

V gene TRBV25-1 combines with J gene TRBJ2-7; 7 bases are shared with TRBD2. Germline V gene data show CDR1 as MGHDK and CDR2 as SYGVNS. V lost 5 bases, J lost 2 bases, and 3 bases stayed unmatched. The CDR3 is made up of 13 amino acids. The CDR3 region has the DNA TGTGCCAGCAGTCCTCGGGGGGCCTACGAGCAGTACTTC. This codes for CASSPRGAYEQYF.

This chain uses TRBV7-6 with TRBJ1-1; 8 bases map to TRBD1. Germline values: CDR1 SGHVS, CDR2 FNYEAQ. The CDR3 is made up of 14 amino acids. The ends lost 1 base at V and 4 bases at J; junction bases unmatched: 2. Written as DNA, the CDR3 is TGTGCCAGCAGCTTAGTACAGGGGGGCACTGAAGCTTTCTTT. It codes for CASSLVQGGTEAFF.

In its sample, this clone was seen once. This chain joins TRBV5-1 and TRBJ2-2, with D unresolved. The CDR3 totals 15 residues. V lost 0 bases and J 2 bases, leaving 8 bases between the germline ends. Germline V gene lookup returns CDR1 SGHRS and CDR2 YFSETQ. The CDR3 DNA reads TGCGCCAGCAGCTTGGAGCCCTACAACACCGGGGAGCTGTTTTTT. This encodes CASSLEPYNTGELFF.

V is TRBV19 and J is TRBJ1-2; D not certain. Germline assignment: CDR1 LNHDA and CDR2 SQIVND (reference sequence). This CDR3 region has 15 residues. V shed 0 bases and J shed 0 bases, with 8 bases lying between them. The CDR3 coding sequence is TGTGCCAGTAGTATAGACGGAGCCTCTAACTATGGCTACACCTTC. As protein: CASSIDGASNYGYTF.

The rearrangement joins TRBV3-1 (or the pseudogene TRBV3-2) to TRBJ1-5, with D unresolved. V was trimmed by 2 bases and J by 4 bases, leaving 9 bases between them. Germline CDR1 reads LGHDT; CDR2 reads YNNKEL (reference sequence). The CDR3 is made up of 14 amino acids. The CDR3 protein is CASSQFGRNQPQHF. The CDR3 DNA sequence: TGTGCCAGCAGCCAATTCGGGAGGAATCAGCCCCAGCATTTT.

The V gene is TRBV5-1, the J gene TRBJ2-7; D is perhaps TRBD2 (5 bases). V lost 3 bases and J lost 2, with 15 bases in between. Germline-derived CDR1 and CDR2 are SGHRS and YFSETQ. This CDR3 is built from 15 residues. DNA of the CDR3: TGCGCCAGCAGCTCCTGGACGGACTTAACCTACGAGCAGTACTTC. Encoded protein: CASSSWTDLTYEQYF.

The chain carries TRBV12-3 or TRBV12-4 and TRBJ2-4; tentative D call: TRBD1 (6 bases). CDR3 length: 13 amino acids. The ends were cut back, 6 bases at V and 6 bases at J, with 12 bases in the middle. CDR3: CASRDRGGNIQYF. The CDR3 region has the DNA TGTGCCAGCAGAGACAGAGGGGGAAACATTCAGTACTTC.

V usage is TRBV9 and J usage is TRBJ2-5, with a weak D call TRBD2 (5 bases). The CDR3 has 16 amino acids. Germline loops: CDR1 SGDLS, CDR2 YYNGEE. The germline V and J ends were trimmed by 4 bases and 4 bases, with 20 bases remaining between them. For the CDR3, the DNA is TGTGCCAGCAGCCCAGCTCAAGCGGTGGATGGAGAGACCCAGTACTTC. Translated, it gives CASSPAQAVDGETQYF.

The rearrangement uses TRBV12-3 or TRBV12-4 and TRBJ2-1; 7 bases match TRBD2. V trimming: 5 bases; J trimming: 7 bases; junction bases outside the gene matches: 5. This CDR3 is 13 amino acids long. In DNA, the CDR3 is TGTGCCAGCAGTAACCGACTAGCAAATGAGCAGTTCTTC. This sequence encodes CASSNRLANEQFF.

V and J are TRBV30 and TRBJ1-4; 8 bases align to TRBD1. The CDR3 has 13 amino acids. V lost 5 bases and J lost 7; bases outside the gene matches: 6. The V gene's germline CDR1 is GTSNPN and CDR2 SVGIG (reference sequence). The CDR3 DNA is TGTGCCTGGGATGGACAGGGAGGTGAAAAACTGTTTTTT. Amino acids: CAWDGQGGEKLFF.

This chain connects TRBV19 to TRBJ2-7, with TRBD1 as a possible D gene (6 bases). The germline gives CDR1 LNHDA, CDR2 SQIVND (reference sequence). V dropped 5 bases and J dropped 2 bases, with 13 bases sitting between them. This CDR3 has 14 residues. The DNA of the CDR3 is TGTGCCAGTAGTCGTCATACAGGGACCTACGAGCAGTACTTC. Translated, it gives CASSRHTGTYEQYF.

This chain's CDR3 is CASSLVTGWNTEAFF. CDR3 nucleotides: TGTGCCAGTAGTTTGGTGACAGGCTGGAACACTGAAGCTTTCTTT. The gene calls are TRBV19 and TRBJ1-1, with D perhaps TRBD1 (6 bases). Germline-derived CDR1 and CDR2 are LNHDA and SQIVND (reference sequence). The CDR3 is 15 residues long. V lost 5 bases, J lost 1 base, and 14 bases lay in between.

This chain links TRBV30 with TRBJ1-1; 7 bases agree with TRBD1. The ends lost 6 bases at V and 1 base at J; junction bases unmatched: 5. CDR3 length equals 13 residues. CDR1 GTSNPN and CDR2 SVGIG come from the germline V gene (reference sequence). CDR3 nucleotides: TGTGCCTGTTCCGGACAGGCGAACACTGAAGCTTTCTTT. This translates into CACSGQANTEAFF.